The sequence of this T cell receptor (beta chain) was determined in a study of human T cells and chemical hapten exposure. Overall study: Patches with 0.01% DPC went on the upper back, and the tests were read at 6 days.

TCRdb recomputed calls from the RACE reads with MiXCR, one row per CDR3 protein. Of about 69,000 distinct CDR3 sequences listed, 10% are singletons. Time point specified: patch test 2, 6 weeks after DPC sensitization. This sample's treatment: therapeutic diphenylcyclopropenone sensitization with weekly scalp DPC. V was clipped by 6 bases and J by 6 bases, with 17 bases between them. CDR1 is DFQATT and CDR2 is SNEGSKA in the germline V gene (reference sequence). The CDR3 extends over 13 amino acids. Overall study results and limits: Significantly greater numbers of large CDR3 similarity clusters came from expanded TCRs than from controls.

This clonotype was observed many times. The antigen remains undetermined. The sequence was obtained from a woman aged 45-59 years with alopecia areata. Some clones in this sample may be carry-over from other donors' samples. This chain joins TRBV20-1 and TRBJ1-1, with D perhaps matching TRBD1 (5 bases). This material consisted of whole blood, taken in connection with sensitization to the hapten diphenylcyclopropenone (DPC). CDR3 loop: CSAGKGFLAEAFF. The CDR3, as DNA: TGCAGTGCAGGGAAGGGGTTCTTGGCTGAAGCTTTCTTT.